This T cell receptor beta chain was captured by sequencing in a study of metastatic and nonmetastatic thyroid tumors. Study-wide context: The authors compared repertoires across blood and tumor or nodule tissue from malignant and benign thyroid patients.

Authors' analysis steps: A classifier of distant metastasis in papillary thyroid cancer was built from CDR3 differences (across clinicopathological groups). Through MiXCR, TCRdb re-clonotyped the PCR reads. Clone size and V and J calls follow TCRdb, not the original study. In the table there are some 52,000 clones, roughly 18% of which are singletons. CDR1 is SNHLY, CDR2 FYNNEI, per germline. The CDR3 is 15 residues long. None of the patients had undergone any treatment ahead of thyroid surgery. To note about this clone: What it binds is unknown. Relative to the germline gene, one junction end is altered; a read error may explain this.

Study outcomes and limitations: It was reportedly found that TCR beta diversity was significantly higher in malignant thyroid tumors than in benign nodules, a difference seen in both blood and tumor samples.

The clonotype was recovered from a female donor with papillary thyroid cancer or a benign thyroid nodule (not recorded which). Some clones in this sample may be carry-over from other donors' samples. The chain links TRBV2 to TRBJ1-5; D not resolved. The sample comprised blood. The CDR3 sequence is CASRPAYSRNQHQHF. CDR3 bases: TGTGCCAGCCGCCCGGCCTACAGTAGAAATCAGCACCAGCATTTT.